This entry describes one T cell receptor beta chain. Its antigen is currently unknown. Only in-frame clones appear in the TCRdb table, and some are missing; sequencing was by immunoSEQ multiplex PCR. The sample carries 100,000 to 150,000 clones, approximately 90% recorded once. The data are from a study of T cell responses to AZD1222 COVID-19 vaccine. Points from the study as a whole: Donors were mostly white British, more females; clonal diversity possibly underestimated. Nearly half of unique spike-specific TCRs reportedly avoided B.1.351 and B.1.1.7 mutated regions. Repertoire sampling was restricted to post-peak T cell response timepoints.

This CDR3 contains 17 residues. With V trimmed by 3 bases and J by 7 bases, 14 bases remained unmatched. The germline V gene has CDR1 SGHRS and CDR2 YFSETQ. The gene calls are TRBV5-1 and TRBJ2-5, with 11 positions matching TRBD2. This clonotype originated in an adult in good health. This sample comprised peripheral blood, obtained on day 0 of AZD1222 vaccination. CDR3 sequence: CASSSDATSGGWGTQYF. The CDR3 DNA reads TGCGCCAGCAGCTCGGACGCTACTAGCGGGGGTTGGGGGACCCAGTACTTC.